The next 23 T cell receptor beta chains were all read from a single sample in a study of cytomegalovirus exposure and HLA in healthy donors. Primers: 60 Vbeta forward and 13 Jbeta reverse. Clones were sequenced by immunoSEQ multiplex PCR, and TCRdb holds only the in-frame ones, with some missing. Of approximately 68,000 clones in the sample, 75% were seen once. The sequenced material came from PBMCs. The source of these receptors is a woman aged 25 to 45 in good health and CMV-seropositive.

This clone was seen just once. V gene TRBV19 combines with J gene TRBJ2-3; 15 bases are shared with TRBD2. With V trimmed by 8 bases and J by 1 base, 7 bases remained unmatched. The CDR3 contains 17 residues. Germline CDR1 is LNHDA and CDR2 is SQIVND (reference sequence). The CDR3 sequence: CASEGLAGGVGTDTQYF. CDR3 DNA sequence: TGTGCCAGTGAGGGACTAGCGGGAGGTGTGGGCACAGATACGCAGTATTTT.

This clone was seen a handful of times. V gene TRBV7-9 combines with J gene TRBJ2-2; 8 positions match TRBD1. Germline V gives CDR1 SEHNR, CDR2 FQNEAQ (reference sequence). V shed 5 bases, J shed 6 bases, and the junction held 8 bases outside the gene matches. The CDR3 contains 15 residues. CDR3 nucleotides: TGTGCCAGCAGCGAAGACAGGGGAAGGGCCGGGGAGCTGTTTTTT. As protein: CASSEDRGRAGELFF. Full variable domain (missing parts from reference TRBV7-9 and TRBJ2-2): DTGVSQNPRHKITKRGQNVTFRCDPISEHNRLYWYRQTLGQGPEFLTYFQNEAQLEKSRLLSDRFSAERPKGSFSTLEIQRTEQGDSAMYLCASSEDRGRAGELFFGEGSRLTVL.

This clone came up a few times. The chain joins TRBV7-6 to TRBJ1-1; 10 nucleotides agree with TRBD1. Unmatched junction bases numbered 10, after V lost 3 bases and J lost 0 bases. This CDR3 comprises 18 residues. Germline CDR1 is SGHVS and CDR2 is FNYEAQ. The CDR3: CASSFWGQGYGVNTEAFF. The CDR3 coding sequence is TGTGCCAGCAGCTTCTGGGGACAGGGGTATGGTGTGAACACTGAAGCTTTCTTT.

CDR3 in amino acids: CASSERESLADTQYF. Written as DNA, the CDR3 is TGTGCCAGCAGTGAGCGGGAATCCCTGGCAGATACGCAGTATTTT. The chain is built from TRBV27 and TRBJ2-3, with 7 bases lining up with TRBD2. CDR1 and CDR2 (germline): MNHEY, SMNVEV (reference sequence). The CDR3 has 15 amino acids. V trimming: 5 bases; J trimming: 4 bases; junction bases outside the gene matches: 9.

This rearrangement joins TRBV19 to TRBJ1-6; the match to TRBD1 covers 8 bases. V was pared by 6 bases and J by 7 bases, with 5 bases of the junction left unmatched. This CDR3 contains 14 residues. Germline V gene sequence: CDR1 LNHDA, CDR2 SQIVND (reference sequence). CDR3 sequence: CASRDRASNSPLHF. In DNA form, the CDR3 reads TGTGCCAGTAGGGACAGGGCCTCCAATTCACCCCTCCACTTT.

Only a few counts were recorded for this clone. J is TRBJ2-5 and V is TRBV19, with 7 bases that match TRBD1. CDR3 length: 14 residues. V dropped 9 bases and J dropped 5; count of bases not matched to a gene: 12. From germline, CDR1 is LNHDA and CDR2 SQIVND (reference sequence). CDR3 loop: CASSPGTAAETQYF. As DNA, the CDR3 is TGTGCCAGCTCACCCGGGACAGCAGCTGAGACCCAGTACTTC.

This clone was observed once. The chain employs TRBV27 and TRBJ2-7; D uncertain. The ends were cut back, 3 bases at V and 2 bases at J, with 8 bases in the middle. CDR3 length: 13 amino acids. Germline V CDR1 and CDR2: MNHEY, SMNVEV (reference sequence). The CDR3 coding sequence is TGTGCCAGCAGTTTTAGGCTAGCCTACGAGCAGTACTTC. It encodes CASSFRLAYEQYF.

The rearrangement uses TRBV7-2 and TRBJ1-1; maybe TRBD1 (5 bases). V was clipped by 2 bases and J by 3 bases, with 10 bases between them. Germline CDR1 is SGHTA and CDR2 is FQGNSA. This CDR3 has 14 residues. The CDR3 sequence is CASSLFPGDTEAFF. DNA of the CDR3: TGTGCCAGCAGCTTATTTCCGGGGGACACTGAAGCTTTCTTT.

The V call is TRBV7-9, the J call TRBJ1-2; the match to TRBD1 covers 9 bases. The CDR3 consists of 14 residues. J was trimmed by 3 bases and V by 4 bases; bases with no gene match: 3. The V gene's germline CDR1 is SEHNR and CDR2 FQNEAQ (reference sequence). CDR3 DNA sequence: TGTGCCAGCAGCTCTGGGACAGGGTACTATGGCTACACCTTC. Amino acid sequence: CASSSGTGYYGYTF.

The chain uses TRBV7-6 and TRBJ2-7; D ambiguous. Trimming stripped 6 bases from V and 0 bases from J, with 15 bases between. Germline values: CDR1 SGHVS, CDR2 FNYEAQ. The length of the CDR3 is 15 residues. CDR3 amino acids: CASSPRPLSSYEQYF. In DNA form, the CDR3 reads TGTGCCAGCAGTCCTAGGCCGCTGAGCTCCTACGAGCAGTACTTC. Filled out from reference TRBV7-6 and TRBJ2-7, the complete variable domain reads GAGVSQSPRYKVTKRGQDVALRCDPISGHVSLYWYRQALGQGPEFLTYFNYEAQQDKSGLPNDRFSAERPEGSISTLTIQRTEQRDSAMYRCASSPRPLSSYEQYFGPGTRLTVT.

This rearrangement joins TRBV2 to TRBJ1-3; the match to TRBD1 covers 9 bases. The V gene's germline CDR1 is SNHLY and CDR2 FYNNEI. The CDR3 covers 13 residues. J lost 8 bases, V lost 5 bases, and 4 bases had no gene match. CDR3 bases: TGTGCCAGCAGTCCGACAGGGGGTTACACCATATATTTT. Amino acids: CASSPTGGYTIYF.

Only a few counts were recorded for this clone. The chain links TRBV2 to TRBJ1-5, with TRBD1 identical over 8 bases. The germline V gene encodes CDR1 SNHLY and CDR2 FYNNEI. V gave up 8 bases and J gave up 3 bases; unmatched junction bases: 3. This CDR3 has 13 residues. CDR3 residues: CASWTGLNQPQHF. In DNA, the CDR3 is TGTGCCAGCTGGACAGGGCTCAATCAGCCCCAGCATTTT. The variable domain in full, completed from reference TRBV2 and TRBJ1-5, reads EPEVTQTPSHQVTQMGQEVILRCVPISNHLYFYWYRQILGQKVEFLVSFYNNEISEKSEIFDDQFSVERPDGSNFTLKIRSTKLEDSAMYFCASWTGLNQPQHFGDGTRLSIL.

CDR3 region: CASSSQGGEKLFF. In DNA form, the CDR3 reads TGTGCCAGCAGCTCACAGGGTGGTGAAAAACTGTTTTTT. This rearrangement joins TRBV7-2 to TRBJ1-4; the D gene is possibly TRBD1 (6 bases). Trimming removed 4 bases from V and 7 bases from J, with 10 bases in between. CDR1 is SGHTA, CDR2 FQGNSA, per germline. CDR3 size: 13 residues.

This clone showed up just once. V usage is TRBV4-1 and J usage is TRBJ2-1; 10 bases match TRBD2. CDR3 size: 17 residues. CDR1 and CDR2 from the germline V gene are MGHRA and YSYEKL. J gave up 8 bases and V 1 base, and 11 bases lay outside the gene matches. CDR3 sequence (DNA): TGCGCCAGCAGCCAAGTGGTTAGCGGGAGGATCGTCGATGAGCAGTTCTTC. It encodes CASSQVVSGRIVDEQFF.

The CDR3 DNA follows: TGTGCCAGCTCAAGGTCAACAGGGGGCGGCGAACCGACTAACTATGGCTACACCTTC. Protein product: CASSRSTGGGEPTNYGYTF. The chain joins TRBV18 to TRBJ1-2; 9 bases are shared with TRBD1. Unmatched junction bases numbered 16, after V lost 5 bases and J lost 0 bases. The CDR3 consists of 19 residues. Germline V gene lookup returns CDR1 KGHSH and CDR2 LQKENI.

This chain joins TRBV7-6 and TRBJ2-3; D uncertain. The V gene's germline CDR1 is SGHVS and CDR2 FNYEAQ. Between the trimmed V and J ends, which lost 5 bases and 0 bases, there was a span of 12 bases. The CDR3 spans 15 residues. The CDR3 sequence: CASSNSPYSTDTQYF. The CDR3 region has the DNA TGTGCCAGCAGCAATAGCCCTTATAGCACAGATACGCAGTATTTT.

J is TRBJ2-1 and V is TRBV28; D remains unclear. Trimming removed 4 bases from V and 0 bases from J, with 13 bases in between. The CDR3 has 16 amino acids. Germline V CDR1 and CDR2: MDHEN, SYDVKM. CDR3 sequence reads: CASSSPQTFSYNEQFF. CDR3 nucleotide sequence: TGTGCCAGCAGTTCCCCACAGACATTCTCCTACAATGAGCAGTTCTTC.

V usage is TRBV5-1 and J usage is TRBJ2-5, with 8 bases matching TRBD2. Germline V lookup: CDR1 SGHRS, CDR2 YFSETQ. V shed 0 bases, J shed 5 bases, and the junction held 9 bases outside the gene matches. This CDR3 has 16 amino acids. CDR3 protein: CASSLASREGPETQYF. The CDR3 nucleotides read TGCGCCAGCAGCTTGGCCAGTCGGGAGGGCCCTGAGACCCAGTACTTC.

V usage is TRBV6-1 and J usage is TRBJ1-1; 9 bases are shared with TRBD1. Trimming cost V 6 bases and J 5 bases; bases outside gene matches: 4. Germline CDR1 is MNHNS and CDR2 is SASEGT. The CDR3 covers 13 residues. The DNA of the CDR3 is TGTGCCAGCAGGAGGACAGGGGAGACTGAAGCTTTCTTT. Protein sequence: CASRRTGETEAFF.

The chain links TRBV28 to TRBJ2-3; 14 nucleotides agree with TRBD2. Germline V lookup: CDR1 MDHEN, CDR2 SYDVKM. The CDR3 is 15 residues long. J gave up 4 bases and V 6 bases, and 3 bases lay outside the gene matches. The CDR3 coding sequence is TGTGCCAGCAGACGGACTAGCGGGAGGTCAGATACGCAGTATTTT. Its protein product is CASRRTSGRSDTQYF. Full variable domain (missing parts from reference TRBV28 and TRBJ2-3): DVKVTQSSRYLVKRTGEKVFLECVQDMDHENMFWYRQDPGLGLRLIYFSYDVKMKEKGDIPEGYSVSREKKERFSLILESASTNQTSMYLCASRRTSGRSDTQYFGPGTRLTVL.

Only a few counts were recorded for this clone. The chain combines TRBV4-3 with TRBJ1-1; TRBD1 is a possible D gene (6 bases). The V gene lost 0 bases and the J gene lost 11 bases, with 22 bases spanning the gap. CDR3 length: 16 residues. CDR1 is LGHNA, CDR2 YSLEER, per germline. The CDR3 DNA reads TGCGCCAGCAGCCAAGAAGCCGGGCCGCAGGGGTGGCACGCTTTCTTT. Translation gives CASSQEAGPQGWHAFF.

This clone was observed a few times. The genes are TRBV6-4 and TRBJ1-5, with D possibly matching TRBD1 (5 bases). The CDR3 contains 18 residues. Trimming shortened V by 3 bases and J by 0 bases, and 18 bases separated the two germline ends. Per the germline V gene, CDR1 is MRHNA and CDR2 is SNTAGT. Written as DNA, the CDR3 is TGTGCCAGCAGTGAGGGGACCGGGAGGGTTTATAGCAATCAGCCCCAGCATTTT. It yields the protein CASSEGTGRVYSNQPQHF.

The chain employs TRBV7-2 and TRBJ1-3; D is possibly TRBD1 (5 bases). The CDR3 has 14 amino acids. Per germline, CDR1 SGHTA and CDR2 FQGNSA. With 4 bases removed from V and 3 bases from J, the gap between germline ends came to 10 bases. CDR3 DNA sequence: TGTGCCAGCAGCTCAACAGGATTTGGAAACACCATATATTTT. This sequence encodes CASSSTGFGNTIYF.